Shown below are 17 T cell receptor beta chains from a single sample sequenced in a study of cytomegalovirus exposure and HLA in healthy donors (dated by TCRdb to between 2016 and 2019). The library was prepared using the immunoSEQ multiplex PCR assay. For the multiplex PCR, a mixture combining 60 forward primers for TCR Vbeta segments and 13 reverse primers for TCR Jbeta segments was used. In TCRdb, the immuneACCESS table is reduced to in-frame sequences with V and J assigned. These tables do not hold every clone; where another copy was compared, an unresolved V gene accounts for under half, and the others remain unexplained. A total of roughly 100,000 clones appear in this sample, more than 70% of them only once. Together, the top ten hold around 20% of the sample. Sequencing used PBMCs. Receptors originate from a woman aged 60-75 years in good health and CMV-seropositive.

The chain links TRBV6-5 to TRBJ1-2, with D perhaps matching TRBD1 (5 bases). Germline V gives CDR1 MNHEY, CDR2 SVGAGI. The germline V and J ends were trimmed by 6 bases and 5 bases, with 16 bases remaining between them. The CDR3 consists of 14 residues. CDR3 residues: CASSNPGGGYGYTF. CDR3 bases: TGTGCCAGCAGCAACCCGGGGGGGGGATATGGCTACACCTTC.

The CDR3 region is CASSQGNEQYF. CDR3 sequence (DNA): TGTGCCAGCAGTCAGGGGAACGAGCAGTACTTC. The V gene is TRBV6-6, the J gene TRBJ2-7, with D possibly being TRBD1 (6 bases). V shed 5 bases and J shed 5 bases, with 7 bases lying between them. Germline V lookup: CDR1 MNHNY, CDR2 SVGAGI (reference sequence). This CDR3 is 11 amino acids long.

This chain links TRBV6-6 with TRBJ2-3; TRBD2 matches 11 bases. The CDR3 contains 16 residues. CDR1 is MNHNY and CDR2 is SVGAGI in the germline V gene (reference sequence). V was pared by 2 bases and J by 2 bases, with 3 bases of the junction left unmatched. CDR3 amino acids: CASSYPSGRNTDTQYF. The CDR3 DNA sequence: TGTGCCAGCAGTTACCCTAGCGGGAGGAACACAGATACGCAGTATTTT.

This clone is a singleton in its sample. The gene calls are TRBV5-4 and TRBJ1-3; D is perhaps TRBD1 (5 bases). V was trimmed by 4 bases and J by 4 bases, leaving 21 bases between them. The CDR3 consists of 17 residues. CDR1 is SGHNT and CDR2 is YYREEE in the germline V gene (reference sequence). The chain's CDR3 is CASSPSSTGSRGNTIYF. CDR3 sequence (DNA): TGTGCCAGCAGCCCCTCCAGTACAGGTTCTAGGGGAAACACCATATATTTT. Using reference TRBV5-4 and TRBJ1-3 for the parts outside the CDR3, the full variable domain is ETGVTQSPTHLIKTRGQQVTLRCSSQSGHNTVSWYQQALGQGPQFIFQYYREEENGRGNFPPRFSGLQFPNYSSELNVNALELDDSALYLCASSPSSTGSRGNTIYFGEGSWLTVV.

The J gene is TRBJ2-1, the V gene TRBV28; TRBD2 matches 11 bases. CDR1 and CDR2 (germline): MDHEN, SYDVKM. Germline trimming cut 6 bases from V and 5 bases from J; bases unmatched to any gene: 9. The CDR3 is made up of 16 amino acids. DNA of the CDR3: TGTGCCAGCAGCCGCGTTCTAGCGGGAGGCAACAATGAGCAGTTCTTC. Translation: CASSRVLAGGNNEQFF.

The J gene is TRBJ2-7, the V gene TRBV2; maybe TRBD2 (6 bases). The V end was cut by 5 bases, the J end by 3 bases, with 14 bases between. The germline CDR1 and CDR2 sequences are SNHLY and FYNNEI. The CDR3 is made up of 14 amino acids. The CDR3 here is CASSRLVLSYEQYF. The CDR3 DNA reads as TGTGCCAGCAGTCGACTAGTGTTGAGCTACGAGCAGTACTTC.

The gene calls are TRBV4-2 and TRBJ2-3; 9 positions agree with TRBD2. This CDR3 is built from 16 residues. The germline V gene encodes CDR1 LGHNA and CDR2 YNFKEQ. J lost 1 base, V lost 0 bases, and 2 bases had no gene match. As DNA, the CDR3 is TGTGCCAGCAGCCAAGAGTGGACTAGCGGCACAGATACGCAGTATTTT. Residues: CASSQEWTSGTDTQYF.

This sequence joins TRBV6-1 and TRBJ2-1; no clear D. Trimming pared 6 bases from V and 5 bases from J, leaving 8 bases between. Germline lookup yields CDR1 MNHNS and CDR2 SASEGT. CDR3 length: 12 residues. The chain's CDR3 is CASSPGHNEQFF. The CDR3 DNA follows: TGTGCCAGCAGCCCGGGTCACAATGAGCAGTTCTTC.

The CDR3 sequence is CATGLALAGRTDTQYF. CDR3 DNA: TGTGCCACCGGACTGGCCCTAGCGGGACGCACAGATACGCAGTATTTT. The chain joins TRBV15 to TRBJ2-3, with TRBD2 identical over 9 bases. V shed 8 bases, J shed 1 base, and the junction held 10 bases outside the gene matches. This CDR3 spans 16 amino acids. Germline values: CDR1 LNHNV, CDR2 YYDKDF (reference sequence).

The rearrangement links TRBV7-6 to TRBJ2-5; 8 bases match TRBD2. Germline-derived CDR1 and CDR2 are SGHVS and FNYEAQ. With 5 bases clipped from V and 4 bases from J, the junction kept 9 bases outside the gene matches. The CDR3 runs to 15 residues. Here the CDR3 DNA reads TGTGCCAGCAGCCCCAGCGGGAGTAGCGGAGAGACCCAGTACTTC. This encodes CASSPSGSSGETQYF.

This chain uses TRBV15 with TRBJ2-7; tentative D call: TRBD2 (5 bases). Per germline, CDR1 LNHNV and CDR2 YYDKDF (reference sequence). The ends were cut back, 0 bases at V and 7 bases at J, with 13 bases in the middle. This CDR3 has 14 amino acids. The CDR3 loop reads CATSREQRLREQYF. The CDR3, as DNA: TGTGCCACCAGCAGAGAACAGCGGCTACGGGAGCAGTACTTC.

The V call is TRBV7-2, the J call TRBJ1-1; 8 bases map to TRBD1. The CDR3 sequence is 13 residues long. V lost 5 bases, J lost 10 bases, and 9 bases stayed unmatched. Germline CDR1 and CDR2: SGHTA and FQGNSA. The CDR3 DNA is TGTGCCAGCAGCCGAGACGGACAGGGTAGAGCTTTCTTT. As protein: CASSRDGQGRAFF.

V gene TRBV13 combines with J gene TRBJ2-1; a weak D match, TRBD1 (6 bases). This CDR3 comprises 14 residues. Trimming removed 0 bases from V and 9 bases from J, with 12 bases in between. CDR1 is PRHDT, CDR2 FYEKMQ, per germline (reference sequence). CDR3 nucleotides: TGTGCCAGCAGCTTAGGTCGCAGGGGCGGTGAGCAGTTCTTC. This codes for CASSLGRRGGEQFF.

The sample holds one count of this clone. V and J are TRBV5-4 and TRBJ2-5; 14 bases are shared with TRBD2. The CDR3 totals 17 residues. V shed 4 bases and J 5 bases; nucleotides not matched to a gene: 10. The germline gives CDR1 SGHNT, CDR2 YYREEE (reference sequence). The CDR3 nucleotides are TGTGCCAGCAGCCTACTTGGACTAGCGGGAGGAGGGGAGACCCAGTACTTC. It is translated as CASSLLGLAGGGETQYF.

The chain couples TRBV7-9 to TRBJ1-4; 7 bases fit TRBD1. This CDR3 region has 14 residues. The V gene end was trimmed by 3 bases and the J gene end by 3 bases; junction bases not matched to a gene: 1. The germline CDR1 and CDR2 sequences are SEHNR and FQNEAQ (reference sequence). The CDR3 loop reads CASSFGTANEKLFF. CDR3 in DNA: TGTGCCAGCAGCTTTGGGACAGCTAATGAAAAACTGTTTTTT.

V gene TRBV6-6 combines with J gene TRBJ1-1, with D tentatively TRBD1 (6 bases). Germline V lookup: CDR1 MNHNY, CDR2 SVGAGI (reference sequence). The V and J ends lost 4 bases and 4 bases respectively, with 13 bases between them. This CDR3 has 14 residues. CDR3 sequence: CASSSTGFGTEAFF. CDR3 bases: TGTGCCAGCAGTTCGACAGGCTTCGGCACTGAAGCTTTCTTT.

The CDR3 loop reads CSVGSRAGETQYF. DNA of the CDR3: TGCAGCGTTGGCTCCAGGGCCGGGGAGACCCAGTACTTC. The chain combines TRBV29-1 with TRBJ2-5, with D perhaps matching TRBD1 (5 bases). V lost 4 bases and J 5 bases, leaving 14 bases between the germline ends. The CDR3 extends over 13 amino acids. Germline V lookup: CDR1 SQVTM, CDR2 ANQGSEA. The full variable domain, its missing parts supplied by reference TRBV29-1 and TRBJ2-5, is SAVISQKPSRDICQRGTSLTIQCQVDSQVTMMFWYRQQPGQSLTLIATANQGSEATYESGFVIDKFPISRPNLTFSTLTVSNMSPEDSSIYLCSVGSRAGETQYFGPGTRLLVL.